These 4 T cell receptor beta chains were all obtained from the same sample, sequenced in a study of T cell responses to AZD1222 COVID-19 vaccine (dated by TCRdb to the early 2020s). The library relied on the immunoSEQ multiplex PCR assay. TCRdb obtained this table from immuneACCESS and retained in-frame rearrangements with V and J assigned. These tables miss some clones; where compared with another copy, unresolved V genes account for less than half of the shortfall, and the remainder is unexplained. For this sample there are around 70,000 clones; around nine tenths appear just once. The top ten hold around 1.2% of the sample. The intended sense of this specimen's time point label: about 28 days (+/-7) after the second vaccine dose. The source material was peripheral blood, sampled 28 days after the second AZD1222 dose. These receptors were collected from an adult who received the AZD1222 COVID-19 vaccine.

The genes are TRBV25-1 and TRBJ1-2, with D maybe TRBD1 (5 bases). V gave up 5 bases and J gave up 9 bases, with 13 bases separating them. Per germline, CDR1 MGHDK and CDR2 SYGVNS. The CDR3 extends over 12 amino acids. The CDR3 protein is CASSPAGWSYTF. The CDR3 DNA reads as TGTGCCAGCAGTCCGGCAGGGTGGAGCTACACCTTC.

The chain recombines TRBV15 with TRBJ2-1, with TRBD2 matching 7 bases. Germline CDR1 reads LNHNV; CDR2 reads YYDKDF (reference sequence). There are 15 residues in the CDR3. The V segment lost 6 bases and the J segment 0 bases; nucleotides outside the gene matches: 5. The CDR3 DNA is TGTGCCACCAGTCAAGCGGGGAGCTCCTACAATGAGCAGTTCTTC. Translation: CATSQAGSSYNEQFF.

The chain combines TRBV19 with TRBJ1-5; D is possibly TRBD1 (6 bases). V was trimmed by 5 bases and J by 5 bases, leaving 16 bases between them. Germline V gives CDR1 LNHDA, CDR2 SQIVND (reference sequence). CDR3 length equals 15 residues. The CDR3 sequence is CASSGSGQGHQPQHF. The CDR3 DNA follows: TGTGCCAGTAGTGGCTCCGGGCAGGGGCATCAGCCCCAGCATTTT.

A word on this clone: One junction end disagrees with the germline gene, perhaps due to a read error. The chain combines TRBV29-1 with TRBJ2-7, with 9 bases lining up with TRBD2. The length of the CDR3 is 11 residues. Germline values: CDR1 SQVTM, CDR2 ANQGSEA. The DNA for the CDR3 is TGCAGCGTTGGGGACCTTAGCGGGAGTCTCTTC. It codes for CSVGDLSGSLF.